The table lists the clone carrying this T cell receptor (beta chain) with a few counts. Its target is unknown. The protocol was immunoSEQ multiplex PCR, while the TCRdb copy is restricted to in-frame clones and leaves out a portion. The data contain 30,000 to 35,000 clones, 88% of them singletons. The time point denotes: baseline, week 1 (first vaccination visit). Treatment specified: pre-vaccination baseline after standard-of-care therapy. This sample is part of a study of a mutant IDH1 vaccine in newly diagnosed glioma. Study-wide findings and caveats: It was approximately 93% of patients that developed vaccine-induced immune responses. Changes in the top peripheral T cell clonotypes seemingly had no bearing on pseudoprogression.

The sequence came from a middle-aged woman with glioma. This material consisted of PBMCs, taken from a glioma patient treated with radiotherapy, temozolomide or both.

CDR3 residues: CASSDAGRGMNTEAFF. The CDR3 nucleotides are TGTGCCAGCAGTGATGCAGGGAGAGGAATGAACACTGAAGCTTTCTTT. The V and J genes are TRBV2 and TRBJ1-1, with a possible D match to TRBD1 (5 bases). CDR1 SNHLY and CDR2 FYNNEI come from the germline V gene. With 3 bases removed from V and 0 bases from J, the gap between germline ends came to 14 bases. The CDR3 runs 16 residues.